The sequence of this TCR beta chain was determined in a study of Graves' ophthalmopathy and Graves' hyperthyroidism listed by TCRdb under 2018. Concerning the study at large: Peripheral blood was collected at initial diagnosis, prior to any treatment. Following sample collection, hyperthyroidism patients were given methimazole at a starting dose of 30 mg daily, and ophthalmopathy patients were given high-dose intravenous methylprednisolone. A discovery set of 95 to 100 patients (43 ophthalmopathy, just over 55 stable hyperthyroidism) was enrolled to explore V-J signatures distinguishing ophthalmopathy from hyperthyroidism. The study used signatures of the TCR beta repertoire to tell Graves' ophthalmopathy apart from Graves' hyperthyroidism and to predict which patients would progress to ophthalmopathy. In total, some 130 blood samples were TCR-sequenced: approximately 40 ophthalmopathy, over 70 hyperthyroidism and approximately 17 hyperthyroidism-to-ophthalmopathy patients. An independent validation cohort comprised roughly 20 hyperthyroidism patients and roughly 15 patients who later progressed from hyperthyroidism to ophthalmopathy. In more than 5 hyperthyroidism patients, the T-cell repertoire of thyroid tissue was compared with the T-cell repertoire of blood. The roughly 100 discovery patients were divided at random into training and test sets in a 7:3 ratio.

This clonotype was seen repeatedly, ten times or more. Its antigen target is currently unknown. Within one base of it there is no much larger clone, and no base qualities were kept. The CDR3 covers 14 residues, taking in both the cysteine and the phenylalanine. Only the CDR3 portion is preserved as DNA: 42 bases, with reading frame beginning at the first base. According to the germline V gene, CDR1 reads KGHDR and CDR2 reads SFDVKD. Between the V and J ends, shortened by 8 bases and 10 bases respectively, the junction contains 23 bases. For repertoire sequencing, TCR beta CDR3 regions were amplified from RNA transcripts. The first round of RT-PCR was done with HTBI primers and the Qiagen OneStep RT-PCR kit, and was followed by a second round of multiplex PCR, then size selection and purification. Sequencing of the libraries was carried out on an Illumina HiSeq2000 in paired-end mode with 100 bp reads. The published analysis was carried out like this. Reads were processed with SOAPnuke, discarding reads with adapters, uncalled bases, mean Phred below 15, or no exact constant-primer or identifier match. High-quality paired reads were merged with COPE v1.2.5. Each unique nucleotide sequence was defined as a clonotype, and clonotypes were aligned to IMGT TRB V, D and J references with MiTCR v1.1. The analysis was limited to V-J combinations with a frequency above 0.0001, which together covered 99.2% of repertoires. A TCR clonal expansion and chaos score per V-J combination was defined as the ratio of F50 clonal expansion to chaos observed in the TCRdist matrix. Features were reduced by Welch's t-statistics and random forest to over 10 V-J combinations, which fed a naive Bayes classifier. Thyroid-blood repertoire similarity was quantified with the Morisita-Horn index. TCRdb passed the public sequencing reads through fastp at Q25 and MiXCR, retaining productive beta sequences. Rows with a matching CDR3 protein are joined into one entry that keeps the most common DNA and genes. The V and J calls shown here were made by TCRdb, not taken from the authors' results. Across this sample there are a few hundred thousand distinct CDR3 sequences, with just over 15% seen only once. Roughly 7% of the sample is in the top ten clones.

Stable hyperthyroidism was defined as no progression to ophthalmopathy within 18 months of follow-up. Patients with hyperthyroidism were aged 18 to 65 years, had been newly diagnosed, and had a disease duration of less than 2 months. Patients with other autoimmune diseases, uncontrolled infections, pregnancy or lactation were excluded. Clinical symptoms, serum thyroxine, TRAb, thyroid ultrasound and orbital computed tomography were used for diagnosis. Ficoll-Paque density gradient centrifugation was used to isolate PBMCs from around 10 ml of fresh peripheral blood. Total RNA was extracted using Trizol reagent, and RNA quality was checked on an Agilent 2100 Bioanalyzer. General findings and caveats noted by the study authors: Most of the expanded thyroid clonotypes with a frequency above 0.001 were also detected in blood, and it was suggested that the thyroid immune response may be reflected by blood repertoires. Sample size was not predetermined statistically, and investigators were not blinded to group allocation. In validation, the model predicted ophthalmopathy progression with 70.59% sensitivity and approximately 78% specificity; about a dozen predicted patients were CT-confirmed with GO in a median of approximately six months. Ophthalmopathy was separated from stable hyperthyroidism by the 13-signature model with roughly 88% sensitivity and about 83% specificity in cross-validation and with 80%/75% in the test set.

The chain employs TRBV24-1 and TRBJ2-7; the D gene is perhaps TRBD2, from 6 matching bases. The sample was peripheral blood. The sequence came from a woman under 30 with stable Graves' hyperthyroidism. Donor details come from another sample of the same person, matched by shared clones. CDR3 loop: CATTPQGLRREQYF. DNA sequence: TGTGCCACCACGCCCCAGGGACTCCGTCGGGAACAGTACTTC.